This T cell receptor (beta chain) stems from a study of blood T cell repertoires in COVID-19. Profiling relied on immunoSEQ multiplex PCR, and the TCRdb table lists in-frame clones only, not all of them. The sample holds around 150,000 clones, roughly 85% seen once. The CDR3 totals 11 residues. CDR1 is DFQATT and CDR2 is SNEGSKA in the germline V gene (reference sequence). V lost 7 bases and J lost 7, with 11 bases in between. The source of this sequence is a man aged 65 to 79 with acute or convalescent COVID-19. This sequence joins TRBV20-1 and TRBJ2-1; D is undetermined. The sequenced sample consisted of peripheral blood. In DNA, the CDR3 is TGCAGTGGGGCCCTTGTGAATGAGCAGTTCTTC. Amino acids: CSGALVNEQFF.